A single sample gave rise to the 10 T cell receptor beta chains below, sequenced in a study of early T cells in non-severe SARS-CoV-2 infection. Via MiXCR, TCRdb re-called the 5' RACE reads, giving one row per CDR3 protein. This table holds some 76,000 distinct CDR3 sequences, roughly 15% found once. The sample taken for sequencing was whole blood. These receptors were obtained from an adult who was a healthcare worker with PCR-confirmed SARS-CoV-2 infection or an uninfected control (not recorded which).

This clonotype was seen only a few times. The chain combines TRBV5-6 with TRBJ2-1, with D tentatively TRBD2 (6 bases). V lost 2 bases, J lost 9 bases, and 12 bases lay in between. The germline CDR1 and CDR2 sequences are SGHDT and YYEEEE. The CDR3 length is 13 residues. The CDR3 sequence is CASSFAGSFEQFF. The DNA of the CDR3 is TGTGCCAGCAGCTTCGCGGGGAGCTTTGAGCAGTTCTTC.

This clonotype was found a few times. This rearrangement joins TRBV7-8 to TRBJ1-1; 7 nucleotides agree with TRBD1. Unmatched junction bases numbered 8, after V lost 1 base and J lost 0 bases. Germline loops: CDR1 SGHVS, CDR2 FQNEAQ. This CDR3 is 17 amino acids long. The CDR3 is CASSLETGQGLNTEAFF. Written as DNA, the CDR3 is TGTGCCAGCAGCTTAGAGACAGGGCAGGGTTTGAACACTGAAGCTTTCTTT.

This clonotype was counted between two and nine times. The chain recombines TRBV4-1 with TRBJ1-4; D is ambiguous. The CDR3 is 11 amino acids. V gave up 8 bases and J gave up 10 bases, with 11 bases separating them. Germline assignment: CDR1 MGHRA and CDR2 YSYEKL. CDR3 residues: CASVPEGKLFF. The CDR3 nucleotides read TGCGCCAGCGTGCCCGAGGGAAAACTGTTTTTT.

The CDR3 is CASSPKGNTEAFF. For the CDR3, the DNA is TGTGCCAGCTCACCGAAGGGGAACACTGAAGCTTTCTTT. The gene calls are TRBV18 and TRBJ1-1; D is unresolved. Per the germline V gene, CDR1 is KGHSH and CDR2 is LQKENI. With 3 bases removed from V and 1 base from J, the gap between germline ends came to 6 bases. CDR3 length: 13 amino acids.

The rearrangement joins TRBV20-1 to TRBJ1-6; D is perhaps TRBD1 (5 bases). The CDR3 loop spans 15 amino acids. V lost 6 bases, J lost 4 bases, and 16 bases lay in between. The germline gives CDR1 DFQATT, CDR2 SNEGSKA (reference sequence). CDR3 DNA sequence: TGCAGTGCCTCAGAAGGGGTATTATATAATTCACCCCTCCACTTT. Translated: CSASEGVLYNSPLHF.

V usage is TRBV27 and J usage is TRBJ2-7; D is ambiguous. Trimming pared 4 bases from V and 3 bases from J, leaving 10 bases between. The germline V gene encodes CDR1 MNHEY and CDR2 SMNVEV (reference sequence). This CDR3 is 13 amino acids long. The CDR3 nucleotides read TGTGCCAGCAGTTCTTATAACCACTACGAGCAGTACTTC. Amino acid sequence: CASSSYNHYEQYF.

J is TRBJ2-3 and V is TRBV6-4; D possibly uses TRBD1 or TRBD2 (5 bases each). This CDR3 is built from 15 residues. Trimming cost V 2 bases and J 1 base, with 10 bases left between them. The germline CDR1 and CDR2 sequences are MRHNA and SNTAGT. CDR3 DNA: TGTGCCAGCAGTGACGGCAGAGGGGGCACAGATACGCAGTATTTT. It translates to CASSDGRGGTDTQYF.

This sequence joins TRBV20-1 and TRBJ1-1, with D maybe TRBD1 (6 bases). Trimming stripped 5 bases from V and 1 base from J, with 17 bases between. The length of the CDR3 is 15 residues. Germline CDR1 and CDR2: DFQATT and SNEGSKA (reference sequence). The CDR3, as DNA: TGCAGTGCTGAGGAGGGGGAGACACAGAACACTGAAGCTTTCTTT. It encodes CSAEEGETQNTEAFF.

As for this clonotype: A read error is possible here, since a much larger clone lies one base away. V gene TRBV11-1 combines with J gene TRBJ2-2; TRBD1 agrees at 7 bases. This CDR3 is built from 15 residues. Germline-derived CDR1 and CDR2 are SGHAT and FQDESV (reference sequence). The CDR3 protein is CTSSPGTANTGELFF. CDR3 coding DNA: TGTACCAGCAGCCCCGGGACAGCGAACACCGGGGAGCTGTTTTTT.

This clonotype was found once. This chain joins TRBV6-2 or TRBV6-3 and TRBJ2-1, with D perhaps being TRBD1 or TRBD2 (5 bases each). The germline V gene encodes CDR1 MNHEY and CDR2 SVGEGT. This CDR3 spans 12 amino acids. Trimming shortened V by 5 bases and J by 12 bases, and 14 bases separated the two germline ends. The CDR3 loop is CASSREGLGQFF. CDR3 bases: TGTGCCAGCAGTCGAGAGGGGCTTGGGCAGTTCTTC.